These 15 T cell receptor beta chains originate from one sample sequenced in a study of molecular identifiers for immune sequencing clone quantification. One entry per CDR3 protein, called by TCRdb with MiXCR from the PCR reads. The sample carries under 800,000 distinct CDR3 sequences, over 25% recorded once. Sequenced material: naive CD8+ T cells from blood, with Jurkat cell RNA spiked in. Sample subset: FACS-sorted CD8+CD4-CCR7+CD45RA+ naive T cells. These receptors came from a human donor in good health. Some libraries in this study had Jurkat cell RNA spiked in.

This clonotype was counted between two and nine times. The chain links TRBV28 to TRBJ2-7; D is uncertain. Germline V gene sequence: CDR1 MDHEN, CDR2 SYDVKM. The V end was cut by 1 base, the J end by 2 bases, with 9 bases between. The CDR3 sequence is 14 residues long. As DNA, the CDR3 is TGTGCCAGCAGTTTATTGGGAATCACCTACGAGCAGTACTTC. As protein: CASSLLGITYEQYF. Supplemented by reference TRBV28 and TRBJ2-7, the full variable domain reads DVKVTQSSRYLVKRTGEKVFLECVQDMDHENMFWYRQDPGLGLRLIYFSYDVKMKEKGDIPEGYSVSREKKERFSLILESASTNQTSMYLCASSLLGITYEQYFGPGTRLTVT.

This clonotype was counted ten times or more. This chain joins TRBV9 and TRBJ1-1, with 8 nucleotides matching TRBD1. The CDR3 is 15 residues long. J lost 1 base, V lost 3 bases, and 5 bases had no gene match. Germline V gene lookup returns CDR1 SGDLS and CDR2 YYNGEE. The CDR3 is CASSAGQGWNTEAFF. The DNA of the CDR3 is TGTGCCAGCAGCGCCGGACAGGGCTGGAACACTGAAGCTTTCTTT.

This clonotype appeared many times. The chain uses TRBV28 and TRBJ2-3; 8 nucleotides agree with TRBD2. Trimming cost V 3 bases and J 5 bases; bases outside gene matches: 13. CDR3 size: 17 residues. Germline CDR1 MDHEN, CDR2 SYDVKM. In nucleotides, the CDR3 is TGTGCCAGCAGTTTGTCCGGGACTAGGTACTTAGAAGATACGCAGTATTTT. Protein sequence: CASSLSGTRYLEDTQYF.

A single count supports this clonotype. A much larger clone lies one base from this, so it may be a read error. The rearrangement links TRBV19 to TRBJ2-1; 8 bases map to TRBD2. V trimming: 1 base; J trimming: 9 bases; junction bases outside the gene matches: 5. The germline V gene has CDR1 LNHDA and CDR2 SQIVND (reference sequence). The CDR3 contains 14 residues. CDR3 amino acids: CASSIAAGASEQFF. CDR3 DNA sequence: TGTGCCAGTAGTATAGCAGCGGGAGCCTCTGAGCAGTTCTTC.

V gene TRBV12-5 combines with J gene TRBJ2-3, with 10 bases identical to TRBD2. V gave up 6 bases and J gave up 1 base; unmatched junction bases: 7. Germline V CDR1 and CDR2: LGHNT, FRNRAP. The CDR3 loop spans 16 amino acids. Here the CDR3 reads CASGPSLAGGTDTQYF. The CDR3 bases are TGTGCTAGTGGCCCTTCCCTAGCGGGAGGCACAGATACGCAGTATTTT.

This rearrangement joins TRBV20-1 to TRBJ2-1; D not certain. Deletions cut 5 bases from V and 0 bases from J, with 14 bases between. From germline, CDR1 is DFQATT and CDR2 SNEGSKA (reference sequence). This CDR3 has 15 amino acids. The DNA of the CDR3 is TGCAGTGCTCACCACGCAGACATCTCCTACAATGAGCAGTTCTTC. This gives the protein CSAHHADISYNEQFF.

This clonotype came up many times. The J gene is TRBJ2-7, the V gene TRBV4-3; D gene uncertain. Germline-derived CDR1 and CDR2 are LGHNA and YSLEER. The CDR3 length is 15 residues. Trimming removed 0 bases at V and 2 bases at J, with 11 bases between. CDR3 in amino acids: CASSQDRRGTYEQYF. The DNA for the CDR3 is TGCGCCAGCAGCCAAGATCGGCGCGGTACCTACGAGCAGTACTTC.

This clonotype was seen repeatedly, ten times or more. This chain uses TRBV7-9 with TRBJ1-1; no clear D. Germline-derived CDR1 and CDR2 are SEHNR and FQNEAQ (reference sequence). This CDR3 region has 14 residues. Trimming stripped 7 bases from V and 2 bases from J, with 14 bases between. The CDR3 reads CASKLGSSNTEAFF. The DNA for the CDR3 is TGTGCCAGCAAGTTGGGGTCCAGTAACACTGAAGCTTTCTTT. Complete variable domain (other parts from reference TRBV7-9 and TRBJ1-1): DTGVSQNPRHKITKRGQNVTFRCDPISEHNRLYWYRQTLGQGPEFLTYFQNEAQLEKSRLLSDRFSAERPKGSFSTLEIQRTEQGDSAMYLCASKLGSSNTEAFFGQGTRLTVV.

CDR3 region: CASSYLAGGSYEQYF. The CDR3 DNA is TGTGCCAGCAGTTATTTAGCGGGAGGCTCTTACGAGCAGTACTTC. The V gene is TRBV6-5, the J gene TRBJ2-7; 10 bases map to TRBD2. From germline, CDR1 is MNHEY and CDR2 SVGAGI. V gave up 3 bases and J gave up 4 bases; unmatched junction bases: 6. The length of the CDR3 is 15 residues.

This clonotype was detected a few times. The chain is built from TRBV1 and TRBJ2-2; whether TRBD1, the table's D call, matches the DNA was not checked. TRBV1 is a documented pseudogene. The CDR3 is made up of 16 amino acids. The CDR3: CTSSHRGAGRAGELFF. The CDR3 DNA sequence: TGCACCAGCAGCCATCGGGGGGCTGGGCGGGCCGGGGAGCTGTTTTTT.

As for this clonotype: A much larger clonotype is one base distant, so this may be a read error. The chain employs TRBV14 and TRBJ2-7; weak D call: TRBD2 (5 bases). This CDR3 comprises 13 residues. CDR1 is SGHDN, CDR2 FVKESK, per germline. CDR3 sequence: CASSKERTGEQYF. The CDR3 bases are TGTGCCAGCAGCAAAGAAAGGACGGGGGAGCAGTACTTC.

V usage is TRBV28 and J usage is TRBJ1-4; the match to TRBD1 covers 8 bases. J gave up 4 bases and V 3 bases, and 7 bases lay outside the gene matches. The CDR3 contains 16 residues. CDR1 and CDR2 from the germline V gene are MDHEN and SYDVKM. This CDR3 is CASSFRTGGINEKLFF. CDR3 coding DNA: TGTGCCAGCAGTTTTCGCACAGGGGGTATTAATGAAAAACTGTTTTTT.

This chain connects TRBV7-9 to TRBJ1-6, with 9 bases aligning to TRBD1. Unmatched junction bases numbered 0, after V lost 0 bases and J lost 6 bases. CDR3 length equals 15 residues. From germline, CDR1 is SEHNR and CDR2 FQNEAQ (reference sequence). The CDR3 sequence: CASSLADRGNSPLHF. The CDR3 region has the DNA TGTGCCAGCAGCTTAGCGGACAGGGGTAATTCACCCCTCCACTTT.

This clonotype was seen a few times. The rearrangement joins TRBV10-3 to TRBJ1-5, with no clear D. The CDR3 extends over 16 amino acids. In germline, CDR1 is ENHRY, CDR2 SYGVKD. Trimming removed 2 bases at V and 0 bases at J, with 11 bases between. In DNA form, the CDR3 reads TGTGCCATCAGTGAGATGGCAGGCTATAGCAATCAGCCCCAGCATTTT. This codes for CAISEMAGYSNQPQHF.

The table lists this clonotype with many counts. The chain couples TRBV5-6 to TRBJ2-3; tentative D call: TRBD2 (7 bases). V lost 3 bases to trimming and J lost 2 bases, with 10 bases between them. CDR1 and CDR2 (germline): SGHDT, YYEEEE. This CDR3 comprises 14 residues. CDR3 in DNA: TGTGCCAGCAGCTGGGGGGGCTTCACAGATACGCAGTATTTT. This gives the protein CASSWGGFTDTQYF.